This T cell receptor (beta chain) was sequenced for a study of tumor-infiltrating lymphocytes in oesophageal squamous cell carcinoma. Germline assignment: CDR1 MNHNS and CDR2 SASEGT. The CDR3 is made up of 20 amino acids, end residues included. As concerns this clonotype: This CDR3 is missing its conserved last phenylalanine or tryptophan, likely due to a read error. Because the CDR3's place on the DNA is in doubt, the DNA is left out and the CDR3 is given as listed by TCRdb.

TCRdb redid the calling of the PCR reads with MiXCR, one entry per CDR3 protein. The profile shows around 23,000 distinct CDR3 sequences, roughly two fifths of them singletons. This sequence originates from a male donor with esophageal squamous cell carcinoma. Sequencing used esophageal tumor tissue. V and J are TRBV6-1 and TRBJ2-1; no check of the table's D call, TRBD1, against the DNA was made. CDR3 amino acids: CARGQGGCGLTTDGTMMWVG.